The source of this T cell receptor (beta chain) is a study of T cells after yellow fever vaccination. Study information: Fractions of low cell number were prepared using SMART-Seq v4 Ultra Low Input.

General study findings and limits: Some clonotypes were seen in both the CD4 and the CD8 compartments. These made up a small share and likely arose from convergent recombination. Booster samples showed a return of most primary-vaccination clones (roughly 96% CD4, approximately 90% CD8).

CDR1 is SGHTA, CDR2 FQGTGA, per germline. The CDR3 has 13 amino acids. V lost 0 bases and J 5 bases, leaving 4 bases between the germline ends. Template switching with 5'RACE generated the TCR cDNA and added a universal primer site and UMIs. TCRdb ran MiXCR on the 5' RACE reads and lists one entry per CDR3 protein. The sample consists of 95,000 to 150,000 distinct CDR3 sequences, 8.9% of them appearing once. This clonotype was seen ten or more times. The target antigen is unknown. The rearrangement links TRBV7-3 to TRBJ2-2; D is unclear. The clonotype was recovered from a man aged 18 to 30 who received the YFV17D yellow fever vaccine. Source: CD8+ T cells sorted from PBMCs, taken on the day of the yellow fever booster vaccination. CDR3 sequence reads: CASSLTGTGELFF. The CDR3 region has the DNA TGTGCCAGCAGCTTAACTGGAACCGGGGAGCTGTTTTTT.